Following are 5 T cell receptor beta chains from one sample sequenced in a study of T cells in Graves' hyperthyroidism and ophthalmopathy. The TCR beta CDR3 regions underwent amplification using RNA transcripts as the source. HTBI primers were employed in a first-round RT-PCR of the TCR CDR3. TCRdb re-derived calls from the multiplex PCR reads in MiXCR, one entry per CDR3 protein. The sample has 660,000 or so distinct CDR3 sequences; just under 45% are singletons. The sample was peripheral blood or thyroid tissue (not recorded which). The receptors come from an adult man with Graves' disease, either hyperthyroidism or ophthalmopathy (not recorded which).

This clonotype was counted between two and nine times. The chain recombines TRBV6-6 with TRBJ2-5; 7 bases line up with TRBD1. CDR1 and CDR2 (germline): MNHNY, SVGAGI (reference sequence). The J segment lost 4 bases and the V segment lost 5 bases, leaving 10 bases of the junction unmatched. The CDR3 is 15 amino acids. The DNA of the CDR3 is TGTGCCAGCAGTCCGTTGGGGTGGACAGGAGAGACCCAGTACTTC. Its translation: CASSPLGWTGETQYF.

This clonotype was found once. This chain links TRBV2 with TRBJ1-6, with TRBD1 identical over 12 bases. From germline, CDR1 is SNHLY and CDR2 FYNNEI. The V and J ends lost 5 bases and 7 bases, in that order; junction bases with no gene match: 12. The CDR3 covers 18 residues. CDR3 sequence (DNA): TGTGCCAGCAGTTCTCATGAGGGACAGGGGGCAATGAATTCACCCCTCCACTTT. This gives the protein CASSSHEGQGAMNSPLHF.

About this clonotype itself: Sequence at one end of the junction differs from germline and may be a read error. The V gene is TRBV7-2, the J gene TRBJ2-5; TRBD2 might be the D (5 bases). The V gene's germline CDR1 is SGHTA and CDR2 FQGNSA. CDR3 length: 15 amino acids. The CDR3, as DNA: TGTGCCAGCGGCTTAGCTCTCCGGGGTGGGGAGACCCAGTACTTC. It specifies CASGLALRGGETQYF.

This clonotype was detected ten times or more. The rearrangement uses TRBV29-1 and TRBJ1-2; D is unclear. Germline V CDR1 and CDR2: SQVTM, ANQGSEA. The ends were cut back, 1 base at V and 9 bases at J, with 12 bases in the middle. The CDR3 is 12 amino acids. CDR3 protein: CSVEAPLYRYTF. Written as DNA, the CDR3 is TGCAGCGTTGAAGCTCCGTTGTACCGCTACACCTTC.

Comment on this clonotype: At one boundary the junction diverges from the germline segment, which might be a read error. The V gene is TRBV7-9, the J gene TRBJ2-5; D tentatively reads TRBD1 or TRBD2 (5 bases each). Per germline, CDR1 SEHNR and CDR2 FQNEAQ (reference sequence). The CDR3 is made up of 14 amino acids. DNA for the CDR3: TGTGCCAGCAGCTTATCCTGGGACCAAGGGACCCAGTACTTC. Encoded protein: CASSLSWDQGTQYF. The variable domain in full, completed from reference TRBV7-9 and TRBJ2-5, reads DTGVSQNPRHKITKRGQNVTFRCDPISEHNRLYWYRQTLGQGPEFLTYFQNEAQLEKSRLLSDRFSAERPKGSFSTLEIQRTEQGDSAMYLCASSLSWDQGTQYFGPGTRLLVL.